Presented here are 21 T cell receptor beta chains from one specimen sequenced in a study of blood T cell repertoires in COVID-19. The assay was immunoSEQ multiplex PCR, and TCRdb's table has in-frame clones only and misses some. Here the sample spans over 80,000 clones, roughly 76% being singletons. Source material: peripheral blood. The receptors were sampled from a woman in her forties or fifties with acute or convalescent COVID-19.

The V call is TRBV10-3, the J call TRBJ2-3, with 13 bases matching TRBD2. The V gene end was trimmed by 4 bases and the J gene end by 6 bases; junction bases not matched to a gene: 10. The CDR3 runs to 17 residues. The V gene's germline CDR1 is ENHRY and CDR2 SYGVKD. For the CDR3, the DNA is TGTGCCATCAGTGGTTCGACTAGCGGGGGGCAGGCGGATACGCAGTATTTT. Translated, it gives CAISGSTSGGQADTQYF.

This clone showed up just once. The chain is built from TRBV27 and TRBJ2-5, with 11 bases lining up with TRBD2. With V trimmed by 6 bases and J by 5 bases, 8 bases remained unmatched. Per the germline V gene, CDR1 is MNHEY and CDR2 is SMNVEV (reference sequence). The CDR3 spans 15 residues. CDR3 amino acids: CASRDLAGGRETQYF. CDR3 nucleotide sequence: TGTGCCAGCAGGGATTTAGCGGGGGGGCGGGAGACCCAGTACTTC.

This chain links TRBV12-5 with TRBJ2-5; 7 nucleotides align to TRBD2. The junction had 16 bases not matched to a gene; V was cut back by 2 bases and J by 4 bases. This CDR3 contains 18 residues. Germline assignment: CDR1 LGHNT and CDR2 FRNRAP. The chain's CDR3 is CASGLIPGGSGRVETQYF. CDR3 coding DNA: TGTGCTAGTGGTTTGATTCCGGGGGGTTCGGGCAGAGTAGAGACCCAGTACTTC.

The chain has TRBV6-5 and TRBJ1-6, with 9 nucleotides matching TRBD1. V dropped 6 bases and J dropped 7; count of bases not matched to a gene: 4. The CDR3 consists of 14 residues. Germline loops: CDR1 MNHEY, CDR2 SVGAGI. CDR3 coding DNA: TGTGCCAGCAGACCTACAGGGGGCAATTCACCCCTCCACTTT. It specifies CASRPTGGNSPLHF.

Written as DNA, the CDR3 is TGTGCCAGCAGCCAATTGAGGGGGCCAGATACGCAGTATTTT. It codes for CASSQLRGPDTQYF. V gene TRBV3-1 (or the pseudogene TRBV3-2) combines with J gene TRBJ2-3; TRBD1 aligns across 7 bases. Germline V CDR1 and CDR2: LGHDT, YNNKEL (reference sequence). The CDR3 length is 14 residues. Trimming at V came to 2 bases and at J to 4 bases, leaving 3 bases not matched to a gene.

The chain combines TRBV2 with TRBJ2-1; D ambiguous. The CDR3 sequence is 13 residues long. From germline, CDR1 is SNHLY and CDR2 FYNNEI. The ends were cut back, 4 bases at V and 8 bases at J, with 12 bases in the middle. CDR3 sequence: CASSGELPHEQFF. DNA of the CDR3: TGTGCCAGCAGTGGAGAACTTCCCCATGAGCAGTTCTTC. Full variable domain (rest looked up from reference TRBV2 and TRBJ2-1): EPEVTQTPSHQVTQMGQEVILRCVPISNHLYFYWYRQILGQKVEFLVSFYNNEISEKSEIFDDQFSVERPDGSNFTLKIRSTKLEDSAMYFCASSGELPHEQFFGPGTRLTVL.

Only a few counts were recorded for this clone. The J gene is TRBJ2-5, the V gene TRBV5-4; the D is unclear. Germline V CDR1 and CDR2: SGHNT, YYREEE (reference sequence). The V end lost 3 bases, the J end lost 3 bases, and 9 bases lay between the germline ends. This CDR3 region has 13 residues. This CDR3 reads CASSSLGEETQYF. DNA for the CDR3: TGTGCCAGCAGCTCCCTTGGAGAAGAGACCCAGTACTTC.

The chain has TRBV28 and TRBJ1-2; D remains unclear. Germline CDR1 reads MDHEN; CDR2 reads SYDVKM. The CDR3 is 13 residues long. V was pared by 3 bases and J by 8 bases, with 13 bases between. The CDR3: CASSFGTRGGYTF. CDR3 nucleotides: TGTGCCAGCAGTTTTGGTACGAGAGGAGGCTACACCTTC.

This chain connects TRBV7-8 to TRBJ1-2; 11 nucleotides align to TRBD1. Germline-derived CDR1 and CDR2 are SGHVS and FQNEAQ. The CDR3 runs 17 residues. After removal of 1 base from V and 2 bases from J, the junction contained 6 bases not matched to a gene. The CDR3 DNA follows: TGTGCCAGCAGCTTAGAGGGACAGGGGGTAAAGAACTATGGCTACACCTTC. Amino acid sequence: CASSLEGQGVKNYGYTF.

The chain combines TRBV4-2 with TRBJ1-2; tentative D call: TRBD1 (5 bases). V was cut by 1 base and J by 8 bases, with 20 bases left in between. In germline, CDR1 is LGHNA, CDR2 YNFKEQ. The CDR3 covers 16 residues. DNA for the CDR3: TGTGCCAGCAGCCAAGCGGTGTGGGGCGCCGGTTACGGCTACACCTTC. This translates into CASSQAVWGAGYGYTF.

This clone has just one count. The V gene is TRBV4-1, the J gene TRBJ2-1, with 10 bases fitting TRBD2. Per germline, CDR1 MGHRA and CDR2 YSYEKL. The CDR3 loop spans 13 amino acids. Unmatched junction bases numbered 4, after V lost 8 bases and J lost 6 bases. The CDR3 nucleotides read TGCGCCAGCTCGGGACTAGCGAGCAATGAGCAGTTCTTC. It yields the protein CASSGLASNEQFF.

The chain employs TRBV4-2 and TRBJ1-2; the D gene is possibly TRBD1 (5 bases). Germline V gives CDR1 LGHNA, CDR2 YNFKEQ. This CDR3 is 18 amino acids long. Trimming took off 0 bases at V and 4 bases at J, with 21 bases between the two ends. The CDR3 here is CASSQDTGAGKIFYGYTF. DNA for the CDR3: TGTGCCAGCAGCCAAGATACTGGGGCAGGGAAAATCTTCTATGGCTACACCTTC.

This sequence joins TRBV6-1 and TRBJ2-3; possibly TRBD1 for D (6 bases). The CDR3 is made up of 15 amino acids. In germline, CDR1 is MNHNS, CDR2 SASEGT. V was pared by 3 bases and J by 3 bases, with 13 bases between. CDR3 coding DNA: TGTGCCAGCAGTGAGAGGGGGTTCGGAACAGATACGCAGTATTTT. Protein sequence: CASSERGFGTDTQYF.

V usage is TRBV27 and J usage is TRBJ1-1; 7 nucleotides agree with TRBD1. V was pared by 5 bases and J by 4 bases, with 7 bases of the junction left unmatched. This CDR3 region has 14 residues. Germline V lookup: CDR1 MNHEY, CDR2 SMNVEV (reference sequence). The CDR3 protein is CASSPRGESTEAFF. The CDR3 region has the DNA TGTGCCAGCAGTCCCAGGGGGGAGAGCACTGAAGCTTTCTTT.

CDR3: CASSFSTRVNYGYTF. The DNA of the CDR3 is TGTGCCAGCAGCTTTTCGACCAGGGTTAACTATGGCTACACCTTC. V is TRBV5-4 and J is TRBJ1-2; TRBD1 is a possible D gene (5 bases). Germline loops: CDR1 SGHNT, CDR2 YYREEE (reference sequence). The V end lost 2 bases, the J end lost 1 base, and 12 bases lay between the germline ends. The CDR3 extends over 15 amino acids.

This clone was seen more than once but under ten times. The V gene is TRBV6-2 or TRBV6-3, the J gene TRBJ1-1; D is unresolved. Trimming removed 4 bases at V and 0 bases at J, with 3 bases between. Per germline, CDR1 MNHEY and CDR2 SVGEGT. The CDR3 contains 12 residues. This CDR3 is CASSSVNTEAFF. The CDR3, as DNA: TGTGCCAGCAGTTCAGTGAACACTGAAGCTTTCTTT.

The genes are TRBV14 and TRBJ1-1, with D possibly being TRBD1 (6 bases). The CDR3 runs 14 residues. Between the trimmed V and J ends, which lost 2 bases and 1 base, there was a span of 8 bases. The germline CDR1 and CDR2 sequences are SGHDN and FVKESK. Here the CDR3 reads CASSQYRENTEAFF. As DNA, the CDR3 is TGTGCCAGCAGCCAATACAGGGAGAACACTGAAGCTTTCTTT. The full variable domain, completed using reference TRBV14 and TRBJ1-1, is EAGVTQFPSHSVIEKGQTVTLRCDPISGHDNLYWYRRVMGKEIKFLLHFVKESKQDESGMPNNRFLAERTGGTYSTLKVQPAELEDSGVYFCASSQYRENTEAFFGQGTRLTVV.

With respect to this clone: The sample has other DNA sequences that encode this CDR3 too. The chain joins TRBV28 to TRBJ1-3; TRBD1 is a possible D gene (6 bases). Per germline, CDR1 MDHEN and CDR2 SYDVKM. The CDR3 runs to 14 residues. The V end lost 2 bases, the J end lost 1 base, and 6 bases lay between the germline ends. CDR3 nucleotide sequence: TGTGCCAGCAGTTTAACAGGGTCTGGAAACACCATATATTTT. It specifies CASSLTGSGNTIYF.

This rearrangement joins TRBV3-1 (or the pseudogene TRBV3-2) to TRBJ2-2; TRBD2 agrees at 14 bases. V was pared by 4 bases and J by 6 bases, with 13 bases of the junction left unmatched. CDR1 is LGHDT and CDR2 is YNNKEL in the germline V gene (reference sequence). The CDR3 runs to 19 residues. CDR3 amino acids: CASSLQGLAGGAGPGELFF. The CDR3 DNA follows: TGTGCCAGCAGCCTTCAAGGACTAGCGGGGGGTGCAGGCCCCGGGGAGCTGTTTTTT.

The rearrangement uses TRBV28 and TRBJ1-3, with D hard to call. V lost 5 bases, J lost 0 bases, and 8 bases lay in between. There are 14 residues in the CDR3. Germline lookup yields CDR1 MDHEN and CDR2 SYDVKM. As DNA, the CDR3 is TGTGCCAGCAGTCCTTTGCGCTCTGGAAACACCATATATTTT. This encodes CASSPLRSGNTIYF.

This clone occurred a few times. The chain has TRBV5-4 and TRBJ1-4, with a possible D match to TRBD1 (6 bases). Germline V gene lookup returns CDR1 SGHNT and CDR2 YYREEE (reference sequence). V lost 6 bases and J lost 5, with 14 bases in between. The CDR3 is 14 amino acids. CDR3 bases: TGTGCCAGCAACCACAGGGACCTCAATGAAAAACTGTTTTTT. Its translation: CASNHRDLNEKLFF.